The clone carrying this TCR beta chain was recorded at least ten times. Its antigen is as yet unknown. The entry originates in a study of T cell repertoires in cytomegalovirus infection. Study-level points and caveats: Ex vivo responses were dominated by HLA-C-restricted CMV-specific TCR beta clonotypes.

Via MiXCR, TCRdb re-called the reads, giving one row per CDR3 protein. The sample carries about 770,000 distinct CDR3 sequences, almost 30% recorded once. This CDR3 is built from 14 residues. CDR1 MDHEN and CDR2 SYDVKM come from the germline V gene. V gave up 5 bases and J gave up 3 bases, with 10 bases separating them. This chain links TRBV28 with TRBJ2-2, with a weak D call TRBD2 (6 bases). Sample: cultured CD8+ T cells from PBMCs, taken from culture after CMV antigen stimulation. The sequence was collected from a human donor in good health (CMV status not recorded). Some clones in this sample may be carry-over from other donors' samples. CDR3 region: CASSPPGDTGELFF. The CDR3 nucleotides are TGTGCCAGCAGTCCTCCGGGGGACACCGGGGAGCTGTTTTTT.